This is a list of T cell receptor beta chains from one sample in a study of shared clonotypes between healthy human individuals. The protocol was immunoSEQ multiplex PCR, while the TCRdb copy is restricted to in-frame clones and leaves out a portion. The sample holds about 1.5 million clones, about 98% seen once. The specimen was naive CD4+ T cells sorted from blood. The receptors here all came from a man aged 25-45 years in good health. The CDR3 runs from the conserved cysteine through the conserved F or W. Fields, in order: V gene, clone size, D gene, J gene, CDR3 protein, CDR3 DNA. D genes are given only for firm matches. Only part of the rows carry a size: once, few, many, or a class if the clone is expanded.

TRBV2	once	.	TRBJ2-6	CASSAPVRANVLTF	TGTGCCAGCAGTGCACCAGTTAGGGCCAACGTCCTGACTTTC
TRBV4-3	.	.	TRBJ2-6	CASSQGRTSSGANVLTF	TGCGCCAGCAGCCAGGGACGGACCAGCTCTGGGGCCAACGTCCTGACTTTC
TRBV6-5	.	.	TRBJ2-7	CASRPTIAYEQYF	TGTGCCAGCAGGCCGACTATAGCCTACGAGCAGTACTTC
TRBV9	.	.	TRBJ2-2	CASSVLPTAANTGELFF	TGTGCCAGCAGCGTACTCCCAACGGCCGCGAACACCGGGGAGCTGTTTTTT
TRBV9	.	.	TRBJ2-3	CASSVDLPPTDTQYF	TGTGCCAGCAGCGTAGATCTCCCCCCCACAGATACGCAGTATTTT
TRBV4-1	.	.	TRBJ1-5	CASSQVLGVGQPQHF	TGCGCCAGCAGCCAAGTACTCGGGGTAGGGCAGCCCCAGCATTTT
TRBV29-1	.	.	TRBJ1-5	CSVADSLANQPQHF	TGCAGCGTGGCAGACAGTTTGGCCAATCAGCCCCAGCATTTT
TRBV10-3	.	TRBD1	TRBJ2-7	CAISVTGTELTYEQYF	TGTGCCATCAGTGTCACCGGGACAGAGTTGACCTACGAGCAGTACTTC
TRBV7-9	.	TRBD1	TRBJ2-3	CASSPGTGGADTQYF	TGTGCCAGCAGCCCCGGGACAGGGGGCGCAGATACGCAGTATTTT
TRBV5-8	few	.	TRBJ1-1	CASSLKPLTEAFF	TGTGCCAGCAGCCTAAAGCCCCTCACTGAAGCTTTCTTT
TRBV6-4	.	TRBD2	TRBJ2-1	CASSVLAGVSNEQFF	TGTGCCAGCAGTGTACTAGCGGGAGTCTCCAATGAGCAGTTCTTC
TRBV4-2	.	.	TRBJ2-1	CASSQDVMRTGNEQFF	TGTGCCAGCAGCCAAGATGTGATGAGAACAGGCAATGAGCAGTTCTTC
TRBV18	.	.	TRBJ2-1	CASSAGGYNEQFF	TGTGCCAGCTCCGCCGGGGGATACAATGAGCAGTTCTTC
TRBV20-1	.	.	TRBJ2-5	CSVDQETQYF	TGCAGTGTGGACCAAGAGACCCAGTACTTC
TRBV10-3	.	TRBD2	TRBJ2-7	CAISESGAYEQYF	TGTGCCATCAGTGAAAGCGGGGCCTACGAGCAGTACTTC
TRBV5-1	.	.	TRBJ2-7	CASSFRDTANEQYF	TGCGCCAGCAGCTTCAGGGACACCGCTAACGAGCAGTACTTC
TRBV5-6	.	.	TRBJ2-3	CASSSTTITDTQYF	TGTGCCAGCAGCTCTACTACGATAACAGATACGCAGTATTTT
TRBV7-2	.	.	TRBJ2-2	CASSFLSFGGTGELFF	TGTGCCAGCAGCTTCCTGAGCTTTGGGGGCACCGGGGAGCTGTTTTTT
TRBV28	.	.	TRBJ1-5	CASSLTPANQPQHF	TGTGCCAGCAGTTTAACGCCGGCTAATCAGCCCCAGCATTTT
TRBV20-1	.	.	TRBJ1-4	CSYLVGKLFF	TGCAGTTATCTTGTCGGAAAACTGTTTTTT
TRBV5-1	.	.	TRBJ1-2	CASSLVVGSNYGYTF	TGCGCCAGCAGCTTGGTTGTCGGATCGAACTATGGCTACACCTTC
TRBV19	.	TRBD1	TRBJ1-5	CASRSQGGDQPQHF	TGTGCCAGTAGATCACAGGGGGGCGATCAGCCCCAGCATTTT
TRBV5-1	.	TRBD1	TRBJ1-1	CASSAGTGELAFF	TGCGCCAGCAGTGCAGGGACAGGTGAATTGGCTTTCTTT
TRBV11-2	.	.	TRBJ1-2	CASSSLLVPGYTF	TGTGCCAGCAGCTCCCTGTTAGTCCCTGGCTACACCTTC
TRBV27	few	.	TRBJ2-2	CASSLFSELFF	TGTGCCAGCAGTTTATTCTCAGAGCTGTTTTTT
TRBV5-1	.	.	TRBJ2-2	CASHRGGANTGELFF	TGCGCCAGCCACCGCGGAGGGGCGAACACCGGGGAGCTGTTTTTT
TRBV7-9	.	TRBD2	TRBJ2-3	CASSPGGSGRSDTQYF	TGTGCCAGCAGCCCCGGAGGGAGCGGGAGGTCCGATACGCAGTATTTT
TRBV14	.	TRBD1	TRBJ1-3	CASSHALLTGQPRSLGNTIYF	TGTGCCAGCAGCCATGCTCTTTTGACGGGACAGCCAAGATCTCTCGGAAACACCATATATTTT
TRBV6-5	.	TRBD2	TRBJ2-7	CASSYWTSGRAYEQYF	TGTGCCAGCAGTTACTGGACTAGCGGGAGAGCATACGAGCAGTACTTC
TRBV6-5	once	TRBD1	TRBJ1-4	CASSHRGGRLFF	TGTGCCAGCAGCCACAGGGGAGGCAGACTGTTTTTT
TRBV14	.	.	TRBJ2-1	CASSHRWEFGEQFF	TGTGCCAGCAGCCATCGGTGGGAGTTCGGTGAGCAGTTCTTC
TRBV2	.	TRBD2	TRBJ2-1	CASTGGRGNEQFF	TGTGCCAGCACAGGCGGGAGGGGCAATGAGCAGTTCTTC
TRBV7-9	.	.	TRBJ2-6	CASSLAESGANVLTF	TGTGCCAGCAGCTTAGCAGAGTCTGGGGCCAACGTCCTGACTTTC